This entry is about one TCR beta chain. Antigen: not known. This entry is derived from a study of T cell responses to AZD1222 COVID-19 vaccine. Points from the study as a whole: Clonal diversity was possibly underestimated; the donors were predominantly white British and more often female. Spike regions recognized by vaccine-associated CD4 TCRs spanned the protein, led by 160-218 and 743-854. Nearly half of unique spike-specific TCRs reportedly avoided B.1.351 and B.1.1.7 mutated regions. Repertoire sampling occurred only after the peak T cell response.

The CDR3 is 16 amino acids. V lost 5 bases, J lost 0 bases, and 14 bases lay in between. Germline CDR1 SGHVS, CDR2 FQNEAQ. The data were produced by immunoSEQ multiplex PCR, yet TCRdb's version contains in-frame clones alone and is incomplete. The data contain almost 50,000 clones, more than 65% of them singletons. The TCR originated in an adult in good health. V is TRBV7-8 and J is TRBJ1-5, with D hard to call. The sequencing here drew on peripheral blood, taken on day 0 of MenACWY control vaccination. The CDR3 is CASSPPGVISNQPQHF. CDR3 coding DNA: TGTGCCAGCAGCCCCCCCGGGGTAATTAGCAATCAGCCCCAGCATTTT.